The T cell receptor beta chain under discussion was sequenced for a study of immune heterogeneity within non-small cell lung tumors. Study information: Classification of the tumors gave a few squamous cell carcinomas, about 10 non-squamous carcinomas and 1 not otherwise specified. Regarding the study as a whole: Individual patients' high-frequency T-cell receptor beta clonotypes were largely distinct from one another.

This clonotype was counted only a few times. What it recognizes is unknown. CDR3 of TCR beta was amplified by multiplex PCR that used 32 V and 13 J primers. TCRdb re-derived calls from the multiplex PCR reads in MiXCR, one entry per CDR3 protein. The table records around 20,000 distinct CDR3 sequences, 25% to 30% of them present only once. Bulk tumor genomic DNA constituted the template, at around 590 ng per sample. During surgery, several far-apart biopsies were obtained from every primary tumor. The study cohort was described as untreated, and its members had newly diagnosed non-small cell lung cancer. They went on to have curative surgery. CDR1 SGHNT and CDR2 YENEEA come from the germline V gene. The length of the CDR3 is 15 residues. V was clipped by 1 base and J by 4 bases; unmatched bases: 3.

The chain uses TRBV11-3 and TRBJ2-2; 7 nucleotides agree with TRBD2. What was sequenced was lung tumor tissue. This TCR was sampled from a man aged 35 to 55 with non-small cell lung cancer. CDR3 protein: CASSLGGRSTGELFF. The CDR3 bases are TGTGCCAGCAGCTTAGGCGGGAGATCCACCGGGGAGCTGTTTTTT.